The clone carrying this T cell receptor beta chain showed up many times. There were TCR beta CDR3 regions amplified from RNA transcripts. With the HTBI primer set, the TCR CDR3 went through a first round of RT-PCR. MiXCR was run by TCRdb on the multiplex PCR reads, yielding one entry per CDR3 protein. Of 450,000 to 600,000 distinct CDR3 sequences detected, around 15% appear once; the ten largest clones hold approximately 14%. Patients aged 18 to 65 had newly diagnosed hyperthyroidism that had lasted under 2 months. Patients showing uncontrolled infection, other autoimmune disease, pregnancy or lactation were ineligible. The data stem from a study of T cells in Graves' hyperthyroidism and ophthalmopathy. This receptor was identified in a woman aged 40 to 50 with Graves' hyperthyroidism. The sample comprised blood.

Here the CDR3 reads CAWSSNSPLHF. CDR3 sequence (DNA): TGTGCCTGGAGTTCTAATTCACCCCTCCACTTT. J is TRBJ1-6 and V is TRBV30; D unclear. This CDR3 contains 11 residues. The V and J ends lost 2 bases and 6 bases respectively, with 2 bases between them. Germline V CDR1 and CDR2: GTSNPN, SVGIG (reference sequence).